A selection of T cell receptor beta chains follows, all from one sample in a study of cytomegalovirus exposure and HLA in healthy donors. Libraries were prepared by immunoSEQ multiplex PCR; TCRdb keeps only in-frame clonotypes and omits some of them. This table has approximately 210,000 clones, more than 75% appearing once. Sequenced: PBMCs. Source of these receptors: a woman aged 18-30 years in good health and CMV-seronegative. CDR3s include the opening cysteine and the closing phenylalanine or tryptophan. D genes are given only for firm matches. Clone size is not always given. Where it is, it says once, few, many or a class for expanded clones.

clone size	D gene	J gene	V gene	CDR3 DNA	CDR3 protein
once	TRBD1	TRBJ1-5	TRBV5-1	TGCGCCAGCAGCTCCGGACAGGGCAATCAGCCCCAGCATTTT	CASSSGQGNQPQHF
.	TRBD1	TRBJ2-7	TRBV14	TGTGCCAGCAGCCAAGAAGGAGTAGCTTTGGACGGGACAGGGGTCGAAGAGCAGTACTTC	CASSQEGVALDGTGVEEQYF
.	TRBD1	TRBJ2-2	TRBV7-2	TGTGCCAGCAGCTTGACAGGGGGACCGAACACCGGGGAGCTGTTTTTT	CASSLTGGPNTGELFF
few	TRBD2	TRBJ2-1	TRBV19	TGTGCCAGTAGTTCCCCGTGGGCGGGGGAGGGTATTGAGCAGTTCTTC	CASSSPWAGEGIEQFF
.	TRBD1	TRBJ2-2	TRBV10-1	TGCGCCAGCAGTTCCCGGACAGGGTGGACCGGGGAGCTGTTTTTT	CASSSRTGWTGELFF
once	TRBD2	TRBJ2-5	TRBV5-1	TGCGCCAGCAGCCTCCATCCGGCGGGAGGTGAACAAGAGACCCAGTACTTC	CASSLHPAGGEQETQYF
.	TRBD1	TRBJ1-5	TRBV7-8	TGTGCCAGCAGCTCGACAGGGGACGGTCAGCCCCAGCATTTT	CASSSTGDGQPQHF
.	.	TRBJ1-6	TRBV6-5	TGTGCCAGCAGGAGCCCTGAGTCACCCCTCCACTTT	CASRSPESPLHF
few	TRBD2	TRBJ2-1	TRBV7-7	TGTGCCAGCAGCTTAATCTCTCGGCGGGGGGTCCACTCGAGCTCCTACAATGAGCAGTTCTTC	CASSLISRRGVHSSSYNEQFF
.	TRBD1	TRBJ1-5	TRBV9	TGTGCCAGCAGCGTAGGGGACAGGGGCGATCAGCCCCAGCATTTT	CASSVGDRGDQPQHF
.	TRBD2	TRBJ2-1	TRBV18	TGTGCCAGCTCACCAAGTCAAGCGGGAACCTACAATGAGCAGTTCTTC	CASSPSQAGTYNEQFF
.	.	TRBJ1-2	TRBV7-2	TGTGCCAGCAGCCCGAGTGGGCTCTATGGCTACACCTTC	CASSPSGLYGYTF
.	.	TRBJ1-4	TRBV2	TGTGCCAGCAGTGAAGGCAGGGTTGAAAAACTGTTTTTT	CASSEGRVEKLFF
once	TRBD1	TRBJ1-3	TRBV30	TGTGCCTGGAGTCCCTACGGACAGGGAAAGAGAAACACCATATATTTT	CAWSPYGQGKRNTIYF
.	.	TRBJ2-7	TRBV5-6	TGTGCCAGCAGCTTTCTTAACGAGCAGTACTTC	CASSFLNEQYF
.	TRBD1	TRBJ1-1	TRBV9	TGTGCCAGCAGCGTAGAGGGACAGGGACTTGAAGCTTTCTTT	CASSVEGQGLEAFF
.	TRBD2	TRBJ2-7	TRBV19	TGTGCCAGTAGTCCACCCACGGGGGGGGTGCAAGGCTACGAGCAGTACTTC	CASSPPTGGVQGYEQYF
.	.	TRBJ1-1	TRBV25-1	TGTGCCAGCAGTGGGAACCTGGGGCTAAACACTGAAGCTTTCTTT	CASSGNLGLNTEAFF